The entry that follows covers one T cell receptor (beta chain) sequence. MiXCR, run by TCRdb on the 5' RACE reads, gives a single entry per CDR3 protein. Found here are just under 550,000 distinct CDR3 sequences, roughly 15% of them singletons; the top ten hold 0.44%. The data originate from a study of identical twins. Per the germline V gene, CDR1 is SEHNR and CDR2 is FQNEAQ (reference sequence). This CDR3 is 15 amino acids long. Trimming stripped 1 base from V and 3 bases from J, with 13 bases between. This same sample was also part of a study on yellow fever vaccine responses in identical twins.

The sequence was collected from a woman between 18 and 29 years old in good health. The chain carries TRBV7-9 and TRBJ2-7; D gene uncertain. Sequenced input: CD4+ T cells sorted from blood. The CDR3 sequence: CASSLGSSNSYEQYF. CDR3 in DNA: TGTGCCAGCAGCTTAGGGTCTTCGAACAGCTACGAGCAGTACTTC. Full variable domain (rest looked up from reference TRBV7-9 and TRBJ2-7): DTGVSQNPRHKITKRGQNVTFRCDPISEHNRLYWYRQTLGQGPEFLTYFQNEAQLEKSRLLSDRFSAERPKGSFSTLEIQRTEQGDSAMYLCASSLGSSNSYEQYFGPGTRLTVT.